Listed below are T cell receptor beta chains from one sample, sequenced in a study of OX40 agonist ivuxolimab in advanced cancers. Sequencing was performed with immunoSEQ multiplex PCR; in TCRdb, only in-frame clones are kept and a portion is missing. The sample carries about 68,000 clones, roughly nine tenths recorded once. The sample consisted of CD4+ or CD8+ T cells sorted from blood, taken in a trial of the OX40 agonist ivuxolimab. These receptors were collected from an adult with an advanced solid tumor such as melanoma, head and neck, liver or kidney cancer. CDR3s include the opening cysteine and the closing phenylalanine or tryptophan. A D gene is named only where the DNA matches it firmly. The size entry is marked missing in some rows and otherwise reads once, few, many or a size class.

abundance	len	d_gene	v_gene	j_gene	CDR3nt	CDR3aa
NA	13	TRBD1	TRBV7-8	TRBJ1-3	TGTGCCAGCAGCTCACGGACAGGGGCTGCCATATATTTT	CASSSRTGAAIYF
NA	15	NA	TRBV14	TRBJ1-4	TGTGCCAGCAGCCAAGCCCGGGGTATTTCTGAAAAACTGTTTTTT	CASSQARGISEKLFF
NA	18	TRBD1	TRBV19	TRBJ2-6	TGTGCCAGTAGTATACAGACAGGGGGAAAGTTGGAAGCCAACGTCCTGACTTTC	CASSIQTGGKLEANVLTF
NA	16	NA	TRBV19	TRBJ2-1	TGTGCCAGTAGTCGGGCGAGAGGGAGTCCGTACAATGAGCAGTTCTTC	CASSRARGSPYNEQFF
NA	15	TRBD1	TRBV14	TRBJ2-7	TGTGCCAGCAGCCAAGTGAGGACAGGGGGCACAGAGCAGTACTTC	CASSQVRTGGTEQYF
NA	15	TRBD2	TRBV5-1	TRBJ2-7	TGCGCCAGCAGCTACAAGCGGGAGGGCCGGTACGAGCAGTACTTC	CASSYKREGRYEQYF
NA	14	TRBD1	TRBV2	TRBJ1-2	TGTGCCAGCAGTTATGGGACAGAGATTTATGGCTACACCTTC	CASSYGTEIYGYTF
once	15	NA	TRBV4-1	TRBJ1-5	TGCGCCAGCAGCCAAGACGGGACTAGCAATCAGCCCCAGCATTTT	CASSQDGTSNQPQHF
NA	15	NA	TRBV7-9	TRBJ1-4	TGTGCCAGCAGCCACGGACCCCCAACTAATGAAAAACTGTTTTTT	CASSHGPPTNEKLFF
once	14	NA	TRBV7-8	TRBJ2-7	TGTGCCAGCAGCTTCCTCAGGTACTCCTACGAGCAGTACTTC	CASSFLRYSYEQYF
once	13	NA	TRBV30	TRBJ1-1	TGTGCCTGGAGTAAGACAGGGAACACTGAAGCTTTCTTT	CAWSKTGNTEAFF
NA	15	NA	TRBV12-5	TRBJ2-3	TGTGCTAGTGGTTTGGGCGGCGGGAACTCAGATACGCAGTATTTT	CASGLGGGNSDTQYF
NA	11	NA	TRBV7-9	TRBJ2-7	TGTGCCAGCAGTTTTGACTACGAGCAGTACTTC	CASSFDYEQYF
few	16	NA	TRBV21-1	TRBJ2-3	TGTGCCAGCAGCAAAGTCCTAGCGGGAGGCACAGATACGCAGTATTTT	CASSKVLAGGTDTQYF
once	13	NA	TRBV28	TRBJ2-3	TGTGCCAGCAGTTTCTTTAGTGTGGATACGCAGTATTTT	CASSFFSVDTQYF
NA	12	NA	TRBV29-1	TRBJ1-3	TGCAGCGGTGTTTGGGTTGGAAACACCATATATTTT	CSGVWVGNTIYF
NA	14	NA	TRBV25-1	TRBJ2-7	TGTGCCAGCAGTGAAGTTGGCGGATCCTACGAGCAGTACTTC	CASSEVGGSYEQYF
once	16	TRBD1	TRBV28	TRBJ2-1	TGTGCCAGCAGTTTAAAGACAGGGTCAGGGCTAAATGAGCAGTTCTTC	CASSLKTGSGLNEQFF
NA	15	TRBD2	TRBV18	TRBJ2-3	TGTGCCAGCTCACCAGGAACTAGCGGAGGGGATACGCAGTATTTT	CASSPGTSGGDTQYF
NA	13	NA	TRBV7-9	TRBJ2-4	TGTGCCAGCAGCTTATTGAAGGGGGACATTCAGTACTTC	CASSLLKGDIQYF
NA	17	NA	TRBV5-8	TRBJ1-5	TGTGCCAGCAGCTTGGAAGCAGCCCGGTTCTTCAATCAGCCCCAGCATTTT	CASSLEAARFFNQPQHF
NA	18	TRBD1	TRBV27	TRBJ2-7	TGTGCCAGCAGTCCCCGACAGGGTGCGGCAGTCCTTACCTACGAGCAGTACTTC	CASSPRQGAAVLTYEQYF
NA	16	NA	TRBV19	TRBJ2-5	TGTGCCAGTAGTTCCTACTCCGGGACCCAAGGTCCGACCCAGTACTTC	CASSSYSGTQGPTQYF
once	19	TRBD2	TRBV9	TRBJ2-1	TGTGCCAGCAGCGCCCAAGGACTAGCGGGAGGAAGCTCCTACAATGAGCAGTTCTTC	CASSAQGLAGGSSYNEQFF
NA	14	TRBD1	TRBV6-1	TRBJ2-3	TGTGCCAGCAGTGGAGGGGGCGAGTCAGATACGCAGTATTTT	CASSGGGESDTQYF
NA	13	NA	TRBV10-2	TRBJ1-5	TGCGCCAGCAGTGACAGTAGCAATCAGCCCCAGCATTTT	CASSDSSNQPQHF
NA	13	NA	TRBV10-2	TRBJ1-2	TGCGCCAGCAGTGAGCAGTCTAACTATGGCTACACCTTC	CASSEQSNYGYTF
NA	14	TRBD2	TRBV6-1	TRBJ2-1	TGTGCCAGCAGTCTAGCGGGGGGGTACAATGAGCAGTTCTTC	CASSLAGGYNEQFF
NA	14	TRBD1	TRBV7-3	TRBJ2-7	TGTGCCAGCAGCTCGGGACAGGAAGAAACCAGGAAGTACTTC	CASSSGQEETRKYF
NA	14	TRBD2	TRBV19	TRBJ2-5	TGTGCCAGTAGTGGGGGACTAGCGATAGAGACCCAGTACTTC	CASSGGLAIETQYF
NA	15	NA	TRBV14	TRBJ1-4	TGTGCCAGCAGCCAGAGTCAGGGGCGGAGTGAAAAACTGTTTTTT	CASSQSQGRSEKLFF
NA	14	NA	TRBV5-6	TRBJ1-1	TGTGCCAGCAGCTTGTTGGGTGGGGACACTGAAGCTTTCTTT	CASSLLGGDTEAFF
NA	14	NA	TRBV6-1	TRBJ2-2	TGTGCCAGCTCAAGAACAGGGTTCACCGGGGAGCTGTTTTTT	CASSRTGFTGELFF
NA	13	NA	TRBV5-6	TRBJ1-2	TGTGCCAGCAGCAATACAGGTTCCTATGGCTACACCTTC	CASSNTGSYGYTF
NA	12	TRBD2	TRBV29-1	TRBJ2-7	TGCAGCGCCACCGGGACTACCTACGAGCAGTACTTC	CSATGTTYEQYF
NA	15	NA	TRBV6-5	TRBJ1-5	TGTGCCAGCAGTTACTCCGGGAATAGCAATCAGCCCCAGCATTTT	CASSYSGNSNQPQHF
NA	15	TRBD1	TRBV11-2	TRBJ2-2	TGTGCCACCGCCGGCGGGCAGGGGGCGACCGGGGAGCTGTTTTTT	CATAGGQGATGELFF
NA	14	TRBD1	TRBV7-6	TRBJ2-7	TGTGCCAGCAGCCCCCCGGGACAGGGGTACGAGCAGTACTTC	CASSPPGQGYEQYF